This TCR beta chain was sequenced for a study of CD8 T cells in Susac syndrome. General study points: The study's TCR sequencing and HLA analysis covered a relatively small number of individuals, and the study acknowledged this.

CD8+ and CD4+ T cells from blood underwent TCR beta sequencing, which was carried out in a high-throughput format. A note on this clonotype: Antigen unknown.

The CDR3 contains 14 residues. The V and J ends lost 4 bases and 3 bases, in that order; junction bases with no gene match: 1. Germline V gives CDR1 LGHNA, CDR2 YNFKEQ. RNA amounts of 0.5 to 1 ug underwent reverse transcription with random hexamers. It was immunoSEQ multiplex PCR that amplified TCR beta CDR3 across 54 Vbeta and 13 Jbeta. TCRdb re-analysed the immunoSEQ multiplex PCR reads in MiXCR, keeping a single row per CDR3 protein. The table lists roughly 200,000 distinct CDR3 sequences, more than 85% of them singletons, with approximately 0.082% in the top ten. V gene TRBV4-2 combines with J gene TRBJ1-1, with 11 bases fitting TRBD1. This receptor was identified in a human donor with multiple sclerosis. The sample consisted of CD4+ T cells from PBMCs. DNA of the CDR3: TGTGCCAGCAGCCTGGACAGGGGGCACACTGAAGCTTTCTTT. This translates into CASSLDRGHTEAFF.